This T cell receptor beta chain was identified during a study of blood T cells in healthy people across ages. This CDR3 has 13 amino acids. The germline V gene encodes CDR1 MNHNS and CDR2 SASEGT. The people who gave samples were healthy Caucasians from Russia, aged roughly 6 to 100. PCR was performed a second time for about 7 to 12 cycles using a sample-barcoded 5' primer and a J-beta primer mix. TCRdb itself ran the 5' RACE reads through MiXCR, one entry per CDR3 protein. This sample has approximately 800,000 distinct CDR3 sequences, with about half found just once. The chain employs TRBV6-1 and TRBJ2-5, with D perhaps being TRBD1 or TRBD2 (5 bases each). The J call may be in error: the DNA end matches TRBJ2-7 better. The sequenced sample was blood. This clonotype was obtained from an elderly man in good health. This CDR3 is CASSGGEGYEQYF. The CDR3 bases are TGTGCCAGCAGTGGAGGGGAAGGATACGAGCAGTACTTC.